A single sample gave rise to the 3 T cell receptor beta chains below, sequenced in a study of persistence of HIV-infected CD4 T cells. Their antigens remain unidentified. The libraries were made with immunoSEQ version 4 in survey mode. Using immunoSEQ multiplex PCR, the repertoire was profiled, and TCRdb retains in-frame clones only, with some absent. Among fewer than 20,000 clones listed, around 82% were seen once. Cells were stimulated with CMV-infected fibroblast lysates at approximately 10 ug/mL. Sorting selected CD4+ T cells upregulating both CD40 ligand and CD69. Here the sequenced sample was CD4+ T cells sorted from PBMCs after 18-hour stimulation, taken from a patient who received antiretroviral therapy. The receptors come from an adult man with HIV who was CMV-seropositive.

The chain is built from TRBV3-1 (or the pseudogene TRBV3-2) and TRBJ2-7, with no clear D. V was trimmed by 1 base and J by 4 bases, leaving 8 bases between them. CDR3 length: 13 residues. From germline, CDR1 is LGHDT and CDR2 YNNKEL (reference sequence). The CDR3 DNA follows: TGTGCCAGCAGCCAAGTGGACCCTTACGAGCAGTACTTC. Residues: CASSQVDPYEQYF.

CDR3 nucleotide sequence: TGCGCCAGCAGCCAAGAAGGGACAGGGATGGGAGGCTACACCTTC. Translated: CASSQEGTGMGGYTF. The V call is TRBV4-1, the J call TRBJ1-2; TRBD1 matches at 9 bases. Losses at the gene ends were 0 bases for V and 8 bases for J; bases not matched to a gene: 7. Germline CDR1 MGHRA, CDR2 YSYEKL. This CDR3 spans 15 amino acids.

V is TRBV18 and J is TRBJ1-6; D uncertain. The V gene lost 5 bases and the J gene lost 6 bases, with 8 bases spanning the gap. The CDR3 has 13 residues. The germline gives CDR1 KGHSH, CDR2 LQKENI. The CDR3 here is CASSANSNSPLHF. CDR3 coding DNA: TGTGCCAGCTCAGCGAACAGTAATTCACCCCTCCACTTT.